The 25 T cell receptor beta chains below come from one sample, sequenced in a study of metastatic and nonmetastatic thyroid tumors. Every patient underwent thyroid surgery untreated. Using MiXCR, TCRdb reanalyzed the PCR reads. Among about 9,900 clones listed, about 10% were seen once. The sample comprised tumor tissue. The source of these receptors is a female donor with papillary thyroid cancer or a benign thyroid nodule (not recorded which). Some clones in this sample may be carry-over from other donors' samples.

This clone was seen at least ten times. This sequence joins TRBV5-8 and TRBJ1-6; a possible D gene is TRBD1 (6 bases). CDR1 and CDR2 (germline): SGHTS, YDEGEE. The V gene lost 4 bases and the J gene lost 4 bases, with 18 bases spanning the gap. The CDR3 extends over 17 amino acids. CDR3 residues: CASSGPDRRSYNSPLHF. CDR3 DNA sequence: TGTGCCAGCAGCGGACCGGACAGACGCTCTTATAATTCACCCCTCCACTTT. Complete variable domain (other parts from reference TRBV5-8 and TRBJ1-6): EAGVTQSPTHLIKTRGQQATLRCSPISGHTSVYWYQQALGLGLQFLLWYDEGEERNRGNFPPRFSGRQFPNYSSELNVNALELEDSALYLCASSGPDRRSYNSPLHFGNGTRLTVT.

The V and J genes are TRBV6-5 and TRBJ2-5, with 14 bases that match TRBD2. There are 15 residues in the CDR3. Germline V CDR1 and CDR2: MNHEY, SVGAGI. V lost 2 bases and J lost 4; bases outside the gene matches: 0. The CDR3 DNA reads TGTGCCAGCAGTTACGGGACTAGCGGGAGAGAGACCCAGTACTTC. Translating it yields CASSYGTSGRETQYF.

This clone was observed at least ten times. This may stem from a read error, because a much larger clone lies one nucleotide away. The chain combines TRBV2 with TRBJ2-3; TRBD2 matches 10 bases. Germline V gives CDR1 SNHLY, CDR2 FYNNEI. The CDR3 spans 17 residues. With V trimmed by 1 base and J by 1 base, 5 bases remained unmatched. CDR3 DNA: TGTGCCAGCAGTGAAGGGGGACTAGCGAGTGGCACAGATACGCAGTATTTT. The encoded protein is CASSEGGLASGTDTQYF. Together with reference TRBV2 and TRBJ2-3, the CDR3 gives the full variable domain: EPEVTQTPSHQVTQMGQEVILRCVPISNHLYFYWYRQILGQKVEFLVSFYNNEISEKSEIFDDQFSVERPDGSNFTLKIRSTKLEDSAMYFCASSEGGLASGTDTQYFGPGTRLTVL.

The chain joins TRBV28 to TRBJ1-2; 9 bases align to TRBD1. CDR3 size: 15 residues. Per the germline V gene, CDR1 is MDHEN and CDR2 is SYDVKM. The ends lost 6 bases at V and 5 bases at J; junction bases unmatched: 10. This chain's CDR3 is CASRPTGGGWYGYTF. Written as DNA, the CDR3 is TGTGCCAGCAGACCCACAGGGGGCGGGTGGTATGGCTACACCTTC.

Of note for this clone: A much larger clone is a single base away; this may be a read error. The identical CDR3 is also encoded by other nucleotide sequences in the sample. The chain employs TRBV7-2 and TRBJ1-1; no reliable D call. The V gene's germline CDR1 is SGHTA and CDR2 FQGNSA. There are 13 residues in the CDR3. CDR3 amino acids: CASSSTQNTEAFF. The DNA of the CDR3 is TGTGCCAGTAGCTCTACACAGAACACTGAAGCTTTCTTT. The full variable domain, its missing parts supplied by reference TRBV7-2 and TRBJ1-1, is GAGVSQSPSNKVTEKGKDVELRCDPISGHTALYWYRQSLGQGLEFLIYFQGNSAPDKSGLPSDRFSAERTGGSVSTLTIQRTQQEDSAVYLCASSSTQNTEAFFGQGTRLTVV.

This clone qualifies as medium-sized (0.01 to 0.1%). The genes are TRBV24-1 and TRBJ2-3, with D unresolved. The V end lost 3 bases, the J end lost 4 bases, and 10 bases lay between the germline ends. Germline V gene lookup returns CDR1 KGHDR and CDR2 SFDVKD. This CDR3 contains 14 residues. The CDR3: CATSDIKWADTQYF. The CDR3 DNA is TGTGCCACCAGTGATATTAAGTGGGCAGATACGCAGTATTTT.

This clone occurred many times. Other DNA sequences within the sample encode an identical CDR3. The chain joins TRBV30 to TRBJ1-6; maybe TRBD1 (5 bases). The V end was cut by 3 bases, the J end by 9 bases, with 12 bases between. The CDR3 runs to 13 residues. Germline CDR1 reads GTSNPN; CDR2 reads SVGIG (reference sequence). In DNA form, the CDR3 reads TGTGCCTGGAGATCATTTCAGGGTTCACCCCTCCACTTT. Translated, it gives CAWRSFQGSPLHF.

In this sample, this clone is medium-sized. The chain combines TRBV28 with TRBJ2-2, with unresolved D. The germline CDR1 and CDR2 sequences are MDHEN and SYDVKM. The ends were cut back, 7 bases at V and 0 bases at J, with 12 bases in the middle. There are 15 residues in the CDR3. CDR3 sequence reads: CASTSGDTNTGELFF. CDR3 coding DNA: TGTGCCAGCACTTCAGGTGATACGAACACCGGGGAGCTGTTTTTT.

By proportion, this clone is medium-sized. The same CDR3 is also encoded by other DNA sequences in this sample. V usage is TRBV28 and J usage is TRBJ2-7, with D unclear. CDR1 is MDHEN, CDR2 SYDVKM, per germline. V gave up 3 bases and J gave up 3 bases, with 12 bases separating them. The CDR3 runs 14 residues. CDR3 nucleotides: TGTGCCAGCAGTTTTAGAGGAGAACTCTACGAGCAGTACTTC. Protein product: CASSFRGELYEQYF.

This clone was observed many times. J is TRBJ1-1 and V is TRBV3-1; tentatively, D is TRBD1 (5 bases). Trimming pared 4 bases from V and 8 bases from J, leaving 11 bases between. CDR1 and CDR2 from the germline V gene are LGHDT and YNNKEL (reference sequence). CDR3 length: 12 residues. For the CDR3, the DNA is TGTGCCAGCAGCCGTGGACACTCCGAAGCTTTCTTT. This gives the protein CASSRGHSEAFF.

The table lists this clone with many counts. The rearrangement uses TRBV18 and TRBJ2-1; 13 bases are shared with TRBD2. Germline CDR1 reads KGHSH; CDR2 reads LQKENI. Trimming cost V 4 bases and J 0 bases; bases outside gene matches: 0. This CDR3 has 16 amino acids. Here the CDR3 reads CASSRTSGGSYNEQFF. The CDR3 DNA is TGTGCCAGCTCACGGACTAGCGGGGGCTCCTACAATGAGCAGTTCTTC.

About this clone: This CDR3 fails to terminate in the conserved phenylalanine or tryptophan, so it likely reflects a read error. The genes are TRBV27 and TRBJ1-1, with D possibly being TRBD1 (5 bases). Between the trimmed V and J ends, which lost 3 bases and 0 bases, there was a span of 8 bases. In germline, CDR1 is MNHEY, CDR2 SMNVEV (reference sequence). The CDR3 has 14 amino acids. The CDR3 coding sequence is TGTGCCAGCAGTTTCCAGGGTTTGAACACTGAAGCTTTCGTT. The encoded protein is CASSFQGLNTEAFV.

On this clone itself: A read error may account for a junction end that differs from germline. This CDR3 reads CASSSKVINHPQHF. Written as DNA, the CDR3 is TGTGCCAGCAGTAGCAAGGTTATCAATCATCCCCAGCATTTT. V and J are TRBV6-1 and TRBJ1-5; D remains ambiguous. The V gene's germline CDR1 is MNHNS and CDR2 SASEGT. CDR3 size: 14 residues.

CDR3 DNA: TGTGCCAGCAGTTTACTTGGCGAAAACAATGAGCAGTTCTTC. Encoded protein: CASSLLGENNEQFF. J is TRBJ2-1 and V is TRBV27, with no clear D. CDR3 length: 14 amino acids. Germline V gene sequence: CDR1 MNHEY, CDR2 SMNVEV (reference sequence). The V end was cut by 2 bases, the J end by 5 bases, with 10 bases between.

This clone was detected many times. This chain links TRBV20-1 with TRBJ2-3; 13 nucleotides match TRBD2. Germline CDR1 is DFQATT and CDR2 is SNEGSKA (reference sequence). V dropped 1 base and J dropped 6; count of bases not matched to a gene: 7. CDR3 length: 16 residues. In DNA, the CDR3 is TGCAGTGCTAGAGGCGAACTAGCGGGGGGGCCGGATACGCAGTATTTT. Residues: CSARGELAGGPDTQYF.

Remarks on this clone: Its ends do not fully match the called genes, so a read error is possible. This chain connects TRBV29-1 to TRBJ2-3; no clear D gene. This CDR3 has 16 residues. CDR1 is SQVTM and CDR2 is ANQGSEA in the germline V gene. CDR3 amino acids: CSVKESPGPSTDTQYF. For the CDR3, the DNA is TGCAGCGTTAAAGAGTCCCCAGGCCCGAGCACAGATACGCAGTATTTT.

This clone was recorded many times. The gene calls are TRBV3-1 and TRBJ1-6; D is uncertain. The CDR3 contains 13 residues. V was shortened by 7 bases and J by 9 bases, with 13 bases between the two germline ends. Germline assignment: CDR1 LGHDT and CDR2 YNNKEL (reference sequence). DNA of the CDR3: TGTGCCAGCAAGGGTGCGGAATTTTCACCCCTCCACTTT. Translating gives CASKGAEFSPLHF. The variable domain in full, completed from reference TRBV3-1 and TRBJ1-6, reads DTAVSQTPKYLVTQMGNDKSIKCEQNLGHDTMYWYKQDSKKFLKIMFSYNNKELIINETVPNRFSPKSPDKAHLNLHINSLELGDSAVYFCASKGAEFSPLHFGNGTRLTVT.

The chain employs TRBV6-5 and TRBJ2-2, with D tentatively TRBD1 or TRBD2 (5 bases each). Trimming stripped 0 bases from V and 2 bases from J, with 10 bases between. Germline CDR1 MNHEY, CDR2 SVGAGI. The CDR3 covers 16 residues. The CDR3 region is CASSYSGTVNTGELFF. The DNA of the CDR3 is TGTGCCAGCAGTTACTCAGGGACGGTAAACACCGGGGAGCTGTTTTTT.

This clone was counted ten times or more. A clone one base away is much larger, so this may be a read error. The rearrangement uses TRBV10-3 and TRBJ2-1; D perhaps matches TRBD1 (5 bases). From germline, CDR1 is ENHRY and CDR2 SYGVKD. The length of the CDR3 is 12 residues. This CDR3 is CAVDSATNERFF. For the CDR3, the DNA is TGTGCCGTCGACAGCGCTACCAATGAGCGGTTCTTC.

The rearrangement joins TRBV20-1 to TRBJ2-1; 7 bases align to TRBD2. Per germline, CDR1 DFQATT and CDR2 SNEGSKA (reference sequence). The CDR3 runs 14 residues. Losses at the gene ends were 2 bases for V and 9 bases for J; bases not matched to a gene: 10. The CDR3: CSARSGEGHGEQFF. In DNA form, the CDR3 reads TGCAGTGCTAGATCGGGGGAGGGCCATGGTGAGCAGTTCTTC.

By frequency in the sample, this clone is medium-sized. The chain links TRBV10-3 to TRBJ2-6; D possibly corresponds to TRBD1 (6 bases). This CDR3 is 17 amino acids long. Germline CDR1 is ENHRY and CDR2 is SYGVKD. V was clipped by 8 bases and J by 0 bases, with 17 bases between them. CDR3: CAIRAGEFPSGANVLTF. The CDR3 DNA follows: TGTGCCATCCGGGCAGGGGAGTTCCCCTCTGGGGCCAACGTCCTGACTTTC.

This clone was detected ten times or more. V gene TRBV5-5 combines with J gene TRBJ1-1; D is uncertain. Germline-derived CDR1 and CDR2 are SGHKS and YYEKEE (reference sequence). The CDR3 has 11 residues. V was clipped by 0 bases and J by 8 bases, with 5 bases between them. CDR3 protein: CASSLGWEAFF. The CDR3 DNA is TGTGCCAGCAGCTTGGGATGGGAAGCTTTCTTT.

In its sample, this clone was seen a few times. A much larger clone lies a single base off, so this may be a read error. V gene TRBV10-2 combines with J gene TRBJ2-1; 11 nucleotides match TRBD2. From germline, CDR1 is WSHSY and CDR2 SAAADI. There are 14 residues in the CDR3. CDR3: CASGELAGENEQFF. The CDR3 nucleotides are TGTGCCAGCGGCGAACTAGCGGGGGAAAATGAGCAGTTCTTC.

This clone was found a few times. The chain uses TRBV28 and TRBJ2-5, with 11 bases that match TRBD2. The CDR3 length is 16 residues. With 3 bases clipped from V and 5 bases from J, the junction kept 8 bases outside the gene matches. Germline CDR1 is MDHEN and CDR2 is SYDVKM. The CDR3 here is CASSFISGGAWETQYF. CDR3 nucleotide sequence: TGTGCCAGCAGTTTTATTAGCGGGGGGGCCTGGGAGACCCAGTACTTC.

The rearrangement links TRBV20-1 to TRBJ2-2; 9 nucleotides match TRBD2. V lost 3 bases, J lost 7 bases, and 3 bases stayed unmatched. The CDR3 consists of 13 residues. Germline-derived CDR1 and CDR2 are DFQATT and SNEGSKA (reference sequence). CDR3 residues: CSASAGGRGELFF. The DNA of the CDR3 is TGCAGTGCTAGCGCGGGAGGGCGCGGGGAGCTGTTTTTT.